This T cell receptor (beta chain) was found in a study of T cell responses to AZD1222 COVID-19 vaccine. Study results and caveats: Repertoire sampling occurred only after the peak T cell response.

Details on this clone: Its antigen is unknown.

This CDR3 has 14 amino acids. Per germline, CDR1 SGHTA and CDR2 FQGTGA. J was trimmed by 7 bases and V by 3 bases; bases with no gene match: 6. Method: immunoSEQ multiplex PCR; TCRdb's copy keeps in-frame clones and lacks some. The sample holds about 140,000 clones; 80% to 95% are singletons and the top ten take around 2.8%. This sequence joins TRBV7-3 and TRBJ2-1, with 7 bases lining up with TRBD2. The clonotype comes from an adult in good health. Sequences were derived from peripheral blood, sampled on day 0 of AZD1222 vaccination. Written as DNA, the CDR3 is TGTGCCAGCAGCTTCGGCGGGGGACGGAATGAGCAGTTCTTC. As protein: CASSFGGGRNEQFF.